One sample yielded the 15 T cell receptor beta chains listed below, sequenced in a study of shared clonotypes between healthy human individuals. Generated by immunoSEQ multiplex PCR, the TCRdb table keeps only in-frame clones and is missing some. The sample has about half a million clones, more than 75% seen once. The material sequenced was PBMCs. The source is a woman aged 40 to 50 in good health. Some clones in this sample may be carry-over from other donors' samples.

Comment on this clone: Its ends do not fully match the called genes, so a read error is possible. The chain joins TRBV28 to TRBJ2-5; weak D call: TRBD1 (6 bases). The last part of the DNA fits TRBJ2-7 better; the J call may be wrong. Per germline, CDR1 MDHEN and CDR2 SYDVKM. The CDR3 consists of 13 residues. In DNA form, the CDR3 reads TGTGCCAACAGTAGGACAGCAACATACGAGCAGTACTTC. Its translation is CANSRTATYEQYF.

The chain couples TRBV5-6 to TRBJ2-5; no definite D call. The ends were cut back, 0 bases at V and 1 base at J, with 7 bases in the middle. The CDR3 is 14 residues long. Germline V CDR1 and CDR2: SGHDT, YYEEEE. In nucleotides, the CDR3 is TGTGCCAGCAGCTTGGTGTCAGTCCAAGAGACCCAGTACTTC. Protein sequence: CASSLVSVQETQYF.

The sample holds one count of this clone. The chain joins TRBV5-1 to TRBJ1-2; D may be TRBD1 (5 bases). This CDR3 is 15 amino acids long. Germline values: CDR1 SGHRS, CDR2 YFSETQ. V lost 4 bases and J lost 5, with 18 bases in between. The DNA of the CDR3 is TGCGCCAGCAGCGGGGCCGGGAGGGGTTTTTATGGCTACACCTTC. It encodes CASSGAGRGFYGYTF.

In its sample, this clone was seen a few times. The rearrangement links TRBV14 to TRBJ1-1; possible D gene TRBD1, 5 bases. The CDR3 is 14 amino acids. V was pared by 0 bases and J by 4 bases, with 9 bases between. Germline CDR1 and CDR2: SGHDN and FVKESK. The CDR3 coding sequence is TGTGCCAGCAGCCAAGAGGGGGTCGGCACTGAAGCTTTCTTT. Protein product: CASSQEGVGTEAFF.

The chain recombines TRBV19 with TRBJ1-5; no firm D call. This CDR3 region has 13 residues. V was clipped by 4 bases and J by 5 bases, with 9 bases between them. Looked up from germline, CDR1 is LNHDA and CDR2 is SQIVND (reference sequence). CDR3 nucleotides: TGTGCCAGTAGTACGTCAATAGATCAGCCCCAGCATTTT. Translating it yields CASSTSIDQPQHF. The full variable domain, in which reference TRBV19 and TRBJ1-5 provide the parts outside the CDR3, is DGGITQSPKYLFRKEGQNVTLSCEQNLNHDAMYWYRQDPGQGLRLIYYSQIVNDFQKGDIAEGYSVSREKKESFPLTVTSAQKNPTAFYLCASSTSIDQPQHFGDGTRLSIL.

This chain joins TRBV21-1 and TRBJ2-6. TRBV21-1 is given as a pseudogene. This CDR3 is built from 12 residues. CDR3 coding DNA: TGTGCCAGCAGCGTAACTGGGGGCGTCCTGACTTTC. Translated, it gives CASSVTGGVLTF.

This sequence joins TRBV6-1 and TRBJ2-2; tentative D call: TRBD1 (5 bases). V lost 4 bases, J lost 0 bases, and 9 bases lay in between. Germline values: CDR1 MNHNS, CDR2 SASEGT. CDR3 size: 15 residues. CDR3: CASSVDSANTGELFF. CDR3 nucleotides: TGTGCCAGCAGTGTTGACAGCGCGAACACCGGGGAGCTGTTTTTT.

Concerning this clone itself: Since a far larger clone is one base different, this is likely a read error. J is TRBJ2-1 and V is TRBV5-1; D uncertain. Germline-derived CDR1 and CDR2 are SGHRS and YFSETQ. The CDR3 has 15 amino acids. The CDR3 nucleotides are TGCGCCAGCAGTGGGTCTGGACCCTCCTACAATAAGCAGTTCTTC. This translates into CASSGSGPSYNKQFF.

The chain recombines TRBV9 with TRBJ2-7, with 9 bases fitting TRBD1. CDR1 and CDR2 from the germline V gene are SGDLS and YYNGEE. The CDR3 spans 14 residues. Trimming took 3 bases from V and 2 from J; bases not matched to a gene: 3. CDR3 nucleotide sequence: TGTGCCAGCAGCGAGGGACAGGGTACCTACGAGCAGTACTTC. Translated, it gives CASSEGQGTYEQYF.

The count of this clone is one. This chain uses TRBV5-6 with TRBJ2-3; D ambiguous. Germline V gene data show CDR1 as SGHDT and CDR2 as YYEEEE. There are 15 residues in the CDR3. V lost 2 bases to trimming and J lost 1 base, with 11 bases between them. This CDR3 is CASSFQSLGTDTQYF. CDR3 in DNA: TGTGCCAGCAGCTTCCAGTCCTTGGGCACAGATACGCAGTATTTT.

The chain recombines TRBV15 with TRBJ1-2; 7 bases are a match to TRBD1. The CDR3 loop spans 14 amino acids. Germline loops: CDR1 LNHNV, CDR2 YYDKDF (reference sequence). The V segment lost 3 bases and the J segment 1 base; nucleotides outside the gene matches: 2. This CDR3 is CATSSGTDNYGYTF. The DNA of the CDR3 is TGTGCCACCAGCAGCGGGACAGATAACTATGGCTACACCTTC.

This clone was picked up a small number of times. The rearrangement links TRBV9 to TRBJ1-1, with 7 bases fitting TRBD1. Germline CDR1 and CDR2: SGDLS and YYNGEE. The CDR3 totals 14 residues. V was clipped by 0 bases and J by 4 bases; unmatched bases: 3. This CDR3 reads CASSVAAGGTEAFF. The CDR3 coding sequence is TGTGCCAGCAGCGTAGCCGCAGGGGGCACTGAAGCTTTCTTT.

A few counts support this clone. This sequence joins TRBV19 and TRBJ1-1, with no clear D. Trimming took 3 bases from V and 4 from J, leaving 18 bases between them. Germline lookup yields CDR1 LNHDA and CDR2 SQIVND (reference sequence). The CDR3 covers 16 residues. The CDR3 spells CASSMGVRGLGTEAFF. DNA of the CDR3: TGTGCCAGTAGTATGGGTGTGCGGGGATTAGGCACTGAAGCTTTCTTT.

The J gene is TRBJ2-7, the V gene TRBV5-8; 12 positions match TRBD2. The V gene's germline CDR1 is SGHTS and CDR2 YDEGEE. The CDR3 runs 15 residues. The junction had 13 bases not matched to a gene; V was cut back by 3 bases and J by 12 bases. CDR3 amino acids: CASSSKPTSGSRGYF. CDR3 DNA: TGTGCCAGCAGCTCAAAGCCGACTAGCGGGAGTCGCGGGTACTTC. Looking up the rest from reference TRBV5-8 and TRBJ2-7 gives the full variable domain: EAGVTQSPTHLIKTRGQQATLRCSPISGHTSVYWYQQALGLGLQFLLWYDEGEERNRGNFPPRFSGRQFPNYSSELNVNALELEDSALYLCASSSKPTSGSRGYFGPGTRLTVT.

CDR3 protein: CAWGTGGDGKLFF. The CDR3 DNA follows: TGTGCCTGGGGGACAGGGGGCGATGGAAAACTGTTTTTT. The chain combines TRBV30 with TRBJ1-4, with 12 bases lining up with TRBD1. Trimming at V came to 5 bases and at J to 10 bases, leaving 5 bases not matched to a gene. Germline V gene lookup returns CDR1 GTSNPN and CDR2 SVGIG (reference sequence). The CDR3 consists of 13 residues. Combining the CDR3 with reference TRBV30 and TRBJ1-4 gives the whole variable domain SQTIHQWPATLVQPVGSPLSLECTVEGTSNPNLYWYRQAAGRGLQLLFYSVGIGQISSEVPQNLSASRPQDRQFILSSKKLLLSDSGFYLCAWGTGGDGKLFFGSGTQLSVL.